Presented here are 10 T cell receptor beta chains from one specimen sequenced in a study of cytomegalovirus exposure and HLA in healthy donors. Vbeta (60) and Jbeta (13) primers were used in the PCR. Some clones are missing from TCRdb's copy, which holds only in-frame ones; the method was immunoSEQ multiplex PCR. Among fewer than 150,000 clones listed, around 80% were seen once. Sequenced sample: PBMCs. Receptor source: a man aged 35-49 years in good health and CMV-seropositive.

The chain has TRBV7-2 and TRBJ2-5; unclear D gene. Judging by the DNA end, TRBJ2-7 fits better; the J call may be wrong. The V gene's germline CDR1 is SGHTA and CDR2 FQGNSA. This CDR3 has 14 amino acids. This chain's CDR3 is CASSFSLPSYEQYF. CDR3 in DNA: TGTGCCAGCAGCTTCTCCCTGCCCTCCTACGAGCAGTACTTC.

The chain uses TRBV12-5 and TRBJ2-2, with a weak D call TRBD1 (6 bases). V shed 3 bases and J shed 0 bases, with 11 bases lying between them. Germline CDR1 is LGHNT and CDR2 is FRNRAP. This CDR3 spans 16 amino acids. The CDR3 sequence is CASGFWGLSNTGELFF. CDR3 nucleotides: TGTGCTAGTGGTTTTTGGGGGCTCTCGAACACCGGGGAGCTGTTTTTT.

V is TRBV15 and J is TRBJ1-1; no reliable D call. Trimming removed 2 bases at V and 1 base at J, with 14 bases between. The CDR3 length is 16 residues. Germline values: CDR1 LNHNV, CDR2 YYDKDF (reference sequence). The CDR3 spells CATSRSAQQSNTEAFF. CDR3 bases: TGTGCCACCAGCAGATCCGCACAACAGTCGAACACTGAAGCTTTCTTT.

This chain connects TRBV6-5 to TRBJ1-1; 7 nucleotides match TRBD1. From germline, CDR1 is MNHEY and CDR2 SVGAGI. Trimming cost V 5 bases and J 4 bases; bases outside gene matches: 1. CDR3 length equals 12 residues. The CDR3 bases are TGTGCCAGCAGTGACAGGGCCACTGAAGCTTTCTTT. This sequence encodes CASSDRATEAFF.

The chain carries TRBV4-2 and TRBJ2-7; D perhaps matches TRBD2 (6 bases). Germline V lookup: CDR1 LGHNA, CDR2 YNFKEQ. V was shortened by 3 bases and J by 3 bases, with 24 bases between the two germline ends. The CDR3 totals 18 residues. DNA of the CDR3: TGTGCCAGCAGCCACGACACCCCGGCAACGGGACTCAACTACGAGCAGTACTTC. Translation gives CASSHDTPATGLNYEQYF.

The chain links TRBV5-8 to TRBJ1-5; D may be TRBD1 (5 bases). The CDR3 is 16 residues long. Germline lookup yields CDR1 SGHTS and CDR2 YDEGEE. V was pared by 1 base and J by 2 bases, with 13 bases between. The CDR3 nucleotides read TGTGCCAGCAGCTTGAGACAGTCCACTGGCAATCAGCCCCAGCATTTT. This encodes CASSLRQSTGNQPQHF.

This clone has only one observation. DNA of the CDR3: TGCGCCAGCAGTGAGCGAAGCATTTTTCAGCCCCAGCATTTT. Translated, it gives CASSERSIFQPQHF. The chain carries TRBV10-2 and TRBJ1-5; D not resolved. The CDR3 extends over 14 amino acids. Germline values: CDR1 WSHSY, CDR2 SAAADI. Trimming took off 2 bases at V and 6 bases at J, with 11 bases between the two ends.

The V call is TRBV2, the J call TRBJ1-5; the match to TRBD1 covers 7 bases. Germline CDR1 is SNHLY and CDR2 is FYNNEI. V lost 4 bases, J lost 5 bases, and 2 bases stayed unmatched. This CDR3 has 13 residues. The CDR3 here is CASSGQGDQPQHF. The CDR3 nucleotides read TGTGCCAGCAGTGGACAGGGAGATCAGCCCCAGCATTTT.

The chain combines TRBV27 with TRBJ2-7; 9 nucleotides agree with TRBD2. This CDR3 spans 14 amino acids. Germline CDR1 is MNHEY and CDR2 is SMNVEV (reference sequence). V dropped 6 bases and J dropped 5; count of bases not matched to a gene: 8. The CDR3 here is CASSPRLAEDEQYF. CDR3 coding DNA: TGTGCCAGCAGCCCACGACTAGCGGAAGACGAGCAGTACTTC.

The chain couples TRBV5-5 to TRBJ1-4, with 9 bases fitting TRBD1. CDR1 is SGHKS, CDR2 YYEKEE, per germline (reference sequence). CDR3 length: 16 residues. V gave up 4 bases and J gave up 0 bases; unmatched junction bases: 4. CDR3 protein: CASSLDRGATNEKLFF. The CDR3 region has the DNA TGTGCCAGCAGCCTGGACAGGGGAGCAACTAATGAAAAACTGTTTTTT.